This record concerns one T cell receptor (beta chain) sequence. This entry is derived from a study of blood T cell repertoires in COVID-19. Study context: Samples taken during acute and convalescent COVID-19 were collected in the United States, Italy and Spain.

The method was immunoSEQ multiplex PCR; TCRdb's version includes in-frame clones alone and lacks a portion of them. The data show a few hundred thousand clones, with approximately 82% seen just once and less than 4% held by the top ten. Specimen: peripheral blood. This sequence originates from a woman aged 80 or older with acute or convalescent COVID-19.

The CDR3 spells CASSEMGGHTDTQYF. The CDR3 coding sequence is TGTGCCAGCAGTGAGATGGGGGGGCACACAGATACGCAGTATTTT. The genes are TRBV2 and TRBJ2-3, with D maybe TRBD2 (7 bases). CDR3 length equals 15 residues. Germline assignment: CDR1 SNHLY and CDR2 FYNNEI. V was pared by 3 bases and J by 2 bases, with 12 bases between.